The source of this TCR beta chain is a study of OX40 agonist ivuxolimab in advanced cancers. Here immunoSEQ multiplex PCR was the method, and the copy in TCRdb shows in-frame clones only, minus some. The sample shows some 12,000 clones, roughly 78% of them seen only once. V was cut by 4 bases and J by 4 bases, with 10 bases left in between. The CDR3 loop spans 14 amino acids. The germline V gene encodes CDR1 LNHDA and CDR2 SQIVND (reference sequence). The starting material was CD4+ or CD8+ T cells sorted from blood, obtained in a trial of the OX40 agonist ivuxolimab. The gene calls are TRBV19 and TRBJ2-2, with D possibly TRBD1 on 5 matching bases. The clonotype originates from an adult with an advanced solid tumor such as melanoma, head and neck, liver or kidney cancer. The CDR3 DNA is TGTGCCAGTAGTAAGGACATCTTCACCGGGGAGCTGTTTTTT. Translation: CASSKDIFTGELFF.